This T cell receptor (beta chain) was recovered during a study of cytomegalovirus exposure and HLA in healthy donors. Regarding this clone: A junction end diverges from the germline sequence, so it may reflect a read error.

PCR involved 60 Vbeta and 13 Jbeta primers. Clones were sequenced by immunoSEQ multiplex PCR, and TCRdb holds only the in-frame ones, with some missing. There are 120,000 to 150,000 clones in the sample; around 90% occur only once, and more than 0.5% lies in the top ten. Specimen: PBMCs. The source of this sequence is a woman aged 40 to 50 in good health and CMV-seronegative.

The DNA for the CDR3 is TGTTCCAGCAGCCGGGGGGACTATGGCTACACCTTC. Its protein is CSSSRGDYGYTF. The gene calls are TRBV7-9 and TRBJ1-2; D possibly corresponds to TRBD1 (5 bases). The CDR3 loop spans 12 amino acids. Germline CDR1 reads SEHNR; CDR2 reads FQNEAQ (reference sequence).